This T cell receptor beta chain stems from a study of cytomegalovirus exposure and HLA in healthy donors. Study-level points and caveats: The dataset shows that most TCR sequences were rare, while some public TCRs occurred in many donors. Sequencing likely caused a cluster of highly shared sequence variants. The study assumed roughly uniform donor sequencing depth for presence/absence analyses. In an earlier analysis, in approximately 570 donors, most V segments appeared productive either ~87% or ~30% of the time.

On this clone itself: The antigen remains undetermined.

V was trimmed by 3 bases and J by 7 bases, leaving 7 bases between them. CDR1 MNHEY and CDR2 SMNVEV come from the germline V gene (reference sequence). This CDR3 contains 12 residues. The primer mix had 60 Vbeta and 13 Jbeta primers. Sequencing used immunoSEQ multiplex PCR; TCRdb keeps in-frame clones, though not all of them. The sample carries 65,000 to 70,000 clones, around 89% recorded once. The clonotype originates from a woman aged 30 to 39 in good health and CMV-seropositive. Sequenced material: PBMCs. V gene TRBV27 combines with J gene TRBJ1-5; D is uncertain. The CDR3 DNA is TGTGCCAGCAGTTTTCGGGGACAGCCCCAGCATTTT. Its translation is CASSFRGQPQHF.